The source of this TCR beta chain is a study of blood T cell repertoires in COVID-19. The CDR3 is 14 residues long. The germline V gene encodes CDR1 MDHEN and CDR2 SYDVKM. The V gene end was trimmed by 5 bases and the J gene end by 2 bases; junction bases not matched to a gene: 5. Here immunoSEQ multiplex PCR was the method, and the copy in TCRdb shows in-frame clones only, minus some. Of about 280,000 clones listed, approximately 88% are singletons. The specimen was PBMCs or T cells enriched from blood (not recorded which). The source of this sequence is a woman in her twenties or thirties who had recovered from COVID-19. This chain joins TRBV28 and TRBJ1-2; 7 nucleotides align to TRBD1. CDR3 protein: CASSVMGQNYGYTF. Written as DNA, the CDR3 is TGTGCCAGCAGTGTGATGGGACAGAACTATGGCTACACCTTC.